These 10 T cell receptor beta chains share one sample of origin, sequenced in a study of beta chain features in type 1 diabetes (dated by TCRdb to the late 2010s). Findings and caveats that apply to the study as a whole: In all four CD4+ subsets, TCRB CDR3 length was moderately but significantly shorter in type 1 diabetes patients.

Library prep was done by the immunoSEQ multiplex PCR assay. The entire amount of isolated RNA was reverse transcribed using the High Capacity cDNA Reverse Transcription Kit, so the sequenced TCRB transcripts were expressed ones. TCRdb re-hosts the immuneACCESS table, in-frame sequences only. Its copies lack some clones; in the studies checked, an unresolved V gene accounts for under half of them, and the cause for the rest is not known. This sample lists approximately 170,000 clones; 6.5% to 9.5% were detected once. Clones ranked in the top ten supply roughly 1% of the sample. No antigen is known for these receptors. The material sequenced was central memory CD4+ T cells from blood. These receptors all come from a woman in her forties with type 1 diabetes.

CDR3 region: CASSFQGSDLEQYF. As DNA, the CDR3 is TGTGCCAGCAGCTTTCAGGGATCTGATCTGGAGCAGTACTTC. The chain uses TRBV7-9 and TRBJ2-7, with D possibly matching TRBD1 (5 bases). V lost 3 bases, J lost 7 bases, and 16 bases lay in between. This CDR3 is built from 14 residues. Germline assignment: CDR1 SEHNR and CDR2 FQNEAQ (reference sequence).

This clone was seen a handful of times. The V call is TRBV5-1, the J call TRBJ1-1, with D unclear. Trimming left V 0 bases short and J 3 bases short, with 15 bases between. This CDR3 contains 16 residues. CDR1 and CDR2 from the germline V gene are SGHRS and YFSETQ. CDR3 sequence (DNA): TGCGCCAGCAGCTTGGCGCACGTGGGTCGGGACACTGAAGCTTTCTTT. It encodes CASSLAHVGRDTEAFF.

The J gene is TRBJ2-4, the V gene TRBV7-2; TRBD2 aligns across 7 bases. This CDR3 contains 13 residues. Germline V gives CDR1 SGHTA, CDR2 FQGNSA. The J segment lost 10 bases and the V segment lost 6 bases, leaving 9 bases of the junction unmatched. DNA for the CDR3: TGTGCCAGCAGTTCACCGGGACTACGAATTCAGTACTTC. Residues: CASSSPGLRIQYF.

This clone showed up many times. The DNA of the CDR3 is TGTGCCACCAGTTACAGCAGGGGCAATGAGCAGTTCTTC. Encoded protein: CATSYSRGNEQFF. The chain has TRBV15 and TRBJ2-1, with a tentative D call TRBD1 (6 bases). The CDR3 has 13 amino acids. Germline CDR1 is LNHNV and CDR2 is YYDKDF (reference sequence). The V end lost 6 bases, the J end lost 6 bases, and 12 bases lay between the germline ends.

This clone was seen a few times. This chain links TRBV5-1 with TRBJ2-7; maybe TRBD1 (6 bases). The ends were cut back, 4 bases at V and 3 bases at J, with 14 bases in the middle. The length of the CDR3 is 14 residues. CDR1 is SGHRS, CDR2 YFSETQ, per germline. Here the CDR3 DNA reads TGCGCCAGCAGCCCGGACGGACAGAACTACGAGCAGTACTTC. This codes for CASSPDGQNYEQYF.

This clone occurred a few times. The chain couples TRBV5-6 to TRBJ1-2, with 9 bases lining up with TRBD1. Trimming at V came to 4 bases and at J to 8 bases, leaving 15 bases not matched to a gene. The germline gives CDR1 SGHDT, CDR2 YYEEEE. The length of the CDR3 is 16 residues. CDR3 sequence reads: CASSPGQGSSFRGYTF. In DNA form, the CDR3 reads TGTGCCAGCAGCCCTGGACAGGGGTCCTCCTTTCGGGGCTACACCTTC. Variable domain in full (rest from reference TRBV5-6 and TRBJ1-2): DAGVTQSPTHLIKTRGQQVTLRCSPKSGHDTVSWYQQALGQGPQFIFQYYEEEERQRGNFPDRFSGHQFPNYSSELNVNALLLGDSALYLCASSPGQGSSFRGYTFGSGTRLTVV.

The chain combines TRBV4-1 with TRBJ2-3; TRBD2 is a possible D gene (5 bases). The V gene's germline CDR1 is MGHRA and CDR2 YSYEKL. The CDR3 is 17 residues long. Trimming stripped 0 bases from V and 1 base from J, with 14 bases between. The CDR3 spells CASSQEMERTGTDTQYF. DNA of the CDR3: TGCGCCAGCAGCCAAGAGATGGAGCGGACTGGCACAGATACGCAGTATTTT.

The CDR3 sequence is CASSPTRDTSNYGYTF. The CDR3 DNA reads TGTGCCAGCTCACCGACCCGGGACACATCTAACTATGGCTACACCTTC. The gene calls are TRBV18 and TRBJ1-2; D is possibly TRBD1 (6 bases). The germline gives CDR1 KGHSH, CDR2 LQKENI. The germline V and J ends were trimmed by 3 bases and 0 bases, with 14 bases remaining between them. The CDR3 has 16 residues.

The rearrangement joins TRBV28 to TRBJ2-5; D remains unclear. V lost 6 bases, J lost 7 bases, and 15 bases lay in between. Germline CDR1 MDHEN, CDR2 SYDVKM. CDR3 size: 13 residues. DNA of the CDR3: TGTGCCAGCAGCACCGGGTCCCCGGGGACCCAGTACTTC. It encodes CASSTGSPGTQYF.

This clone was recorded a few times. The DNA of the CDR3 is TGTGCCAGCAGCTATACTAGCGGGGGCGGGGATACGCAGTATTTT. Translating it yields CASSYTSGGGDTQYF. The chain uses TRBV11-2 and TRBJ2-3; 11 bases align to TRBD2. V gave up 4 bases and J gave up 6 bases; unmatched junction bases: 6. This CDR3 contains 15 residues. Germline V lookup: CDR1 SGHAT, CDR2 FQNNGV.